This TCR beta chain comes out of a study of shared clonotypes between healthy human individuals. General study results and limits: For sorted subsets, rarefaction showed incomplete sequencing despite large depth. Naive subsets typically showed greater estimated richness than memory subsets. Blood alone was sampled, and tissue repertoires likely differ. In contrast to clonotypes shared by all four donors, non-shared clonotypes had lower generation probabilities.

TCRdb's table, derived via immunoSEQ multiplex PCR, lists solely in-frame clones and lacks some. The sample holds 500,000 to 700,000 clones, about 95% seen once. There are 14 residues in the CDR3. Trimming shortened V by 4 bases and J by 0 bases, and 12 bases separated the two germline ends. Germline CDR1 reads SQVTM; CDR2 reads ANQGSEA. CD45RO-negative, CCR7-positively selected cells formed the naive CD8 fraction, excluding terminally differentiated effector memory CD45RA+ cells. Worth noting for this clone: Its target is unknown.

Input material: naive CD8+ T cells sorted from blood. The receptor was derived from a woman in her twenties or thirties in good health. The chain recombines TRBV29-1 with TRBJ1-2; D gene unclear. The CDR3 reads CSVGQRSTNYGYTF. The CDR3 nucleotides are TGCAGCGTTGGTCAGCGATCCACTAACTATGGCTACACCTTC.